These 20 T cell receptor beta chains were all obtained from the same sample, sequenced in a study of identical twins. Each CDR3 protein gets one entry after TCRdb re-called the 5' RACE reads with MiXCR. The repertoire holds about 150,000 distinct CDR3 sequences, with around 3.5% as singletons. Sequenced input: memory T cells sorted from blood. These receptors all come from a man aged 18-30 years in good health.

In this sample, this clonotype turned up a few times. V and J are TRBV11-3 and TRBJ2-1; D gene unclear. Between the trimmed V and J ends, which lost 4 bases and 0 bases, there was a span of 13 bases. Germline V gene lookup returns CDR1 SGHNT and CDR2 YENEEA. The CDR3 is made up of 16 amino acids. The CDR3 loop is CASSSRALGSYNEQFF. The CDR3 DNA follows: TGTGCCAGCAGCTCTCGGGCACTGGGCTCCTACAATGAGCAGTTCTTC.

In its sample, this clonotype was seen many times. The rearrangement links TRBV5-1 to TRBJ2-7; 8 positions match TRBD1. This CDR3 is built from 13 residues. The germline V gene encodes CDR1 SGHRS and CDR2 YFSETQ. The J segment lost 6 bases and the V segment lost 4 bases, leaving 6 bases of the junction unmatched. For the CDR3, the DNA is TGCGCCAGCAGCGCCAGACAGGGGAGCGAGCAGTACTTC. It yields the protein CASSARQGSEQYF. Together with reference TRBV5-1 and TRBJ2-7, the CDR3 gives the full variable domain: KAGVTQTPRYLIKTRGQQVTLSCSPISGHRSVSWYQQTPGQGLQFLFEYFSETQRNKGNFPGRFSGRQFSNSRSEMNVSTLELGDSALYLCASSARQGSEQYFGPGTRLTVT.

This clonotype was detected ten times or more. The CDR3 region is CASSQAGTGYGYTF. CDR3 nucleotides: TGCGCCAGCAGCCAAGCAGGAACAGGTTACGGCTACACCTTC. The V call is TRBV4-3, the J call TRBJ1-2; weak D call: TRBD1 (5 bases). V was trimmed by 1 base and J by 8 bases, leaving 14 bases between them. This CDR3 has 14 residues. CDR1 LGHNA and CDR2 YSLEER come from the germline V gene.

This clonotype was recorded many times. This sequence joins TRBV3-1 and TRBJ1-2; D might be TRBD1 (5 bases). This CDR3 has 15 residues. The germline CDR1 and CDR2 sequences are LGHDT and YNNKEL (reference sequence). V was clipped by 2 bases and J by 4 bases, with 14 bases between them. The CDR3 protein is CASSQRGSLLYGYTF. The CDR3 region has the DNA TGTGCCAGCAGCCAAAGGGGCAGCCTTCTCTATGGCTACACCTTC.

This clonotype has a count of ten or more. V is TRBV2 and J is TRBJ2-2, with 7 bases aligning to TRBD2. The CDR3 spans 13 residues. Germline V lookup: CDR1 SNHLY, CDR2 FYNNEI. The trim removed 6 bases at V and 5 bases at J, leaving 3 bases unmatched. Here the CDR3 reads CASRLATTGELFF. The DNA for the CDR3 is TGTGCCAGCAGACTAGCGACAACCGGGGAGCTGTTTTTT.

This clonotype was counted many times. The chain recombines TRBV4-2 with TRBJ2-3; TRBD1 aligns across 8 bases. V dropped 2 bases and J dropped 4; count of bases not matched to a gene: 5. CDR3 length: 15 residues. CDR1 is LGHNA, CDR2 YNFKEQ, per germline. The CDR3 loop is CASSQQTGAPDTQYF. DNA for the CDR3: TGTGCCAGCAGCCAACAGACAGGGGCCCCAGATACGCAGTATTTT.

There are many counts of this clonotype. Here the CDR3 DNA reads TGTGCCAGCAGTTTAGGGAGTGGCAGGGGTTCTTCACCCCTCCACTTT. This codes for CASSLGSGRGSSPLHF. This chain links TRBV12-3 or TRBV12-4 with TRBJ1-6; a weak D match, TRBD1 (6 bases). V dropped 1 base and J dropped 9 bases, with 16 bases sitting between them. The CDR3 contains 16 residues.

A remark on this clonotype: A much larger clone differs from this one at a single base, so this may be a read error. The conserved phenylalanine or tryptophan normally closing the CDR3 is absent here, so this likely arose from a read error. The rearrangement joins TRBV20-1 to TRBJ2-5, with 7 bases aligning to TRBD2. The CDR3 contains 13 residues. The trim removed 3 bases at V and 7 bases at J, leaving 8 bases unmatched. Germline CDR1 and CDR2: DFQATT and SNEGSKA (reference sequence). CDR3 amino acids: CSASAAGMGTQYC. CDR3 coding DNA: TGCAGTGCTAGTGCAGCGGGAATGGGGACCCAGTACTGC.

This clonotype was observed at least ten times. The CDR3 nucleotides are TGCGCCAGCAGCCAAGAAGAGCAGGGCTCCTACGAGCAGTACGTC. Translated, it gives CASSQEEQGSYEQYV. The chain is built from TRBV4-1 and TRBJ2-7; D is possibly TRBD1 (5 bases). Germline assignment: CDR1 MGHRA and CDR2 YSYEKL. Trimming left V 0 bases short and J 0 bases short, with 9 bases between. The CDR3 has 15 residues.

This clonotype was seen at least ten times. The rearrangement joins TRBV20-1 to TRBJ1-3; a weak D match, TRBD1 (6 bases). The CDR3 extends over 14 amino acids. Germline lookup yields CDR1 DFQATT and CDR2 SNEGSKA (reference sequence). Trimming cost V 2 bases and J 3 bases, with 11 bases left between them. The CDR3 here is CSARPRGIGNTIYF. In DNA, the CDR3 is TGCAGTGCTAGACCCAGGGGAATTGGAAACACCATATATTTT.

Many counts were recorded for this clonotype. This rearrangement joins TRBV9 to TRBJ2-3; 7 positions match TRBD2. V lost 6 bases to trimming and J lost 5 bases; unmatched junction nucleotides: 9. The CDR3 spans 14 residues. Germline CDR1 reads SGDLS; CDR2 reads YYNGEE. CDR3: CASNLGGKGDTQYF. CDR3 coding DNA: TGTGCCAGCAACCTGGGGGGGAAAGGAGATACGCAGTATTTT.

This clonotype showed up just a few times. This chain uses TRBV20-1 with TRBJ1-1; D remains ambiguous. Germline lookup yields CDR1 DFQATT and CDR2 SNEGSKA (reference sequence). The CDR3 loop spans 12 amino acids. Trimming removed 8 bases from V and 1 base from J, with 11 bases in between. CDR3 coding DNA: TGCAGTACGATGGACCCGAACACTGAAGCTTTCTTT. Its protein is CSTMDPNTEAFF.

This clonotype was counted ten times or more. This CDR3 is CASSPGPGTDTQYF. CDR3 sequence (DNA): TGCGCCAGCAGCCCGGGACCCGGCACAGATACGCAGTATTTT. V gene TRBV5-1 combines with J gene TRBJ2-3; D tentatively fits TRBD1 or TRBD2 (5 bases each). Germline V gene sequence: CDR1 SGHRS, CDR2 YFSETQ. The V and J ends lost 4 bases and 1 base respectively, with 10 bases between them. This CDR3 spans 14 amino acids. The whole variable domain, filled in from reference TRBV5-1 and TRBJ2-3, reads KAGVTQTPRYLIKTRGQQVTLSCSPISGHRSVSWYQQTPGQGLQFLFEYFSETQRNKGNFPGRFSGRQFSNSRSEMNVSTLELGDSALYLCASSPGPGTDTQYFGPGTRLTVL.

In its sample, this clonotype was seen many times. V usage is TRBV20-1 and J usage is TRBJ2-1, with 14 bases matching TRBD2. This CDR3 is 17 amino acids long. The germline V gene has CDR1 DFQATT and CDR2 SNEGSKA (reference sequence). J lost 6 bases, V lost 5 bases, and 12 bases had no gene match. The CDR3 nucleotides read TGCAGTGCTCTGACTAGCGGGAGGGCCGGTGGGGGCAATGAGCAGTTCTTC. Translation gives CSALTSGRAGGGNEQFF.

This clonotype has ten or more counts. J is TRBJ2-5 and V is TRBV5-1; TRBD1 or TRBD2 may be the D gene (5 bases each). There are 15 residues in the CDR3. The germline V gene encodes CDR1 SGHRS and CDR2 YFSETQ. With 0 bases removed from V and 1 base from J, the gap between germline ends came to 10 bases. The CDR3 loop reads CASSLVGGPQETQYF. The CDR3 nucleotides read TGCGCCAGCAGCTTGGTTGGGGGACCCCAAGAGACCCAGTACTTC.

The sample holds many counts of this clonotype. The chain uses TRBV7-8 and TRBJ1-5; TRBD1 aligns across 10 bases. CDR3 length: 18 amino acids. Germline CDR1 and CDR2: SGHVS and FQNEAQ. Trimming removed 5 bases from V and 0 bases from J; junction bases left unmatched: 10. The CDR3 here is CASSPRGDRGYSNQPQHF. The CDR3 DNA reads as TGTGCCAGCAGCCCCCGGGGGGACAGGGGCTATAGCAATCAGCCCCAGCATTTT.

This clonotype occurred many times. The rearrangement uses TRBV20-1 and TRBJ2-5; tentatively, D is TRBD1 (6 bases). CDR1 is DFQATT and CDR2 is SNEGSKA in the germline V gene (reference sequence). The CDR3 runs 14 residues. The V and J ends lost 5 bases and 1 base respectively, with 14 bases between them. CDR3 loop: CSALDRRIQETQYF. CDR3 sequence (DNA): TGCAGTGCTCTCGACAGGAGAATCCAAGAGACCCAGTACTTC.

This clonotype was counted many times. The chain is built from TRBV28 and TRBJ2-3; possible D gene TRBD2, 5 bases. V lost 2 bases, J lost 1 base, and 10 bases lay in between. This CDR3 contains 15 residues. From germline, CDR1 is MDHEN and CDR2 SYDVKM. The CDR3 loop reads CASSLGLAGTDTQYF. CDR3 nucleotide sequence: TGTGCCAGCAGTTTAGGTCTAGCAGGCACAGATACGCAGTATTTT.

This clonotype has at least ten counts. The V gene is TRBV7-9, the J gene TRBJ2-2, with D unresolved. V lost 3 bases and J 4 bases, leaving 6 bases between the germline ends. Germline CDR1 reads SEHNR; CDR2 reads FQNEAQ (reference sequence). The CDR3 length is 13 residues. DNA for the CDR3: TGTGCCAGCAGCTTGTCTGTCACCGGGGAGCTGTTTTTT. This translates into CASSLSVTGELFF.

Ten or more counts support this clonotype. This chain links TRBV5-1 with TRBJ2-4; 7 bases fit TRBD1. Germline V gene data show CDR1 as SGHRS and CDR2 as YFSETQ. The CDR3 is 15 residues long. V shed 5 bases and J 5 bases; nucleotides not matched to a gene: 10. CDR3 coding DNA: TGCGCCAGCAGGGACCGGACAGGCCGTGAAAACATTCAGTACTTC. It specifies CASRDRTGRENIQYF.